The 11 T cell receptor beta chains listed next were all sequenced from one sample in a study of T-cell memory formation after mild COVID-19. TCRdb re-called the 5' RACE reads through MiXCR, storing one row per CDR3 protein. The sample shows about 340,000 distinct CDR3 sequences, 14% of them seen only once. The sequenced material came from PBMCs or a T cell subset sorted from them (not recorded which). These receptors were collected from a man younger than 35 who had mild COVID-19 (a few samples of this study predate the infection). Cell type and time point are not known.

The chain links TRBV10-3 to TRBJ1-1, with 7 bases lining up with TRBD1. After removal of 7 bases from V and 4 bases from J, the junction contained 6 bases not matched to a gene. Germline CDR1 reads ENHRY; CDR2 reads SYGVKD. CDR3 length: 13 amino acids. In DNA form, the CDR3 reads TGTGCCATCACCGAGACAGGGCTCACTGAAGCTTTCTTT. Translated: CAITETGLTEAFF.

In its sample, this clonotype was seen a few times. This chain connects TRBV5-1 to TRBJ2-3; D unclear. There are 15 residues in the CDR3. V was trimmed by 0 bases and J by 0 bases, leaving 8 bases between them. Germline CDR1 reads SGHRS; CDR2 reads YFSETQ. CDR3 in amino acids: CASSLADASTDTQYF. DNA of the CDR3: TGCGCCAGCAGCTTGGCCGATGCTAGCACAGATACGCAGTATTTT. The complete variable domain, with remaining parts taken from reference TRBV5-1 and TRBJ2-3, reads KAGVTQTPRYLIKTRGQQVTLSCSPISGHRSVSWYQQTPGQGLQFLFEYFSETQRNKGNFPGRFSGRQFSNSRSEMNVSTLELGDSALYLCASSLADASTDTQYFGPGTRLTVL.

This clonotype was found a few times. The chain carries TRBV7-2 and TRBJ1-1; 8 bases map to TRBD1. This CDR3 contains 15 residues. Germline V gene lookup returns CDR1 SGHTA and CDR2 FQGNSA. V dropped 5 bases and J dropped 0; count of bases not matched to a gene: 5. The CDR3 spells CASSRQGSMNTEAFF. For the CDR3, the DNA is TGTGCCAGCAGCCGACAGGGGAGCATGAACACTGAAGCTTTCTTT.

In its sample, this clonotype was seen many times. The genes are TRBV4-2 and TRBJ2-3; D uncertain. The CDR3 contains 14 residues. In germline, CDR1 is LGHNA, CDR2 YNFKEQ. Trimming removed 0 bases from V and 4 bases from J, with 8 bases in between. DNA for the CDR3: TGTGCCAGCAGCCAAGAGGGTAGCCCAGATACGCAGTATTTT. Translating gives CASSQEGSPDTQYF.

This clonotype appeared a few times. The rearrangement joins TRBV25-1 to TRBJ2-7; 7 bases line up with TRBD1. The V gene end was trimmed by 4 bases and the J gene end by 2 bases; junction bases not matched to a gene: 2. This CDR3 has 13 amino acids. CDR1 MGHDK and CDR2 SYGVNS come from the germline V gene. The CDR3 spells CASSATGTYEQYF. As DNA, the CDR3 is TGTGCCAGCAGTGCGACAGGGACCTACGAGCAGTACTTC.

The J gene is TRBJ1-2, the V gene TRBV2, with unresolved D. V was shortened by 4 bases and J by 7 bases, with 7 bases between the two germline ends. Germline V gives CDR1 SNHLY, CDR2 FYNNEI. The CDR3 is made up of 11 amino acids. Here the CDR3 reads CASSGGFGYTF. The DNA of the CDR3 is TGTGCCAGCAGTGGAGGGTTTGGCTACACCTTC.

This chain joins TRBV5-6 and TRBJ1-3, with a weak D call TRBD1 (6 bases). The V gene lost 7 bases and the J gene lost 0 bases, with 20 bases spanning the gap. This CDR3 has 17 amino acids. The germline gives CDR1 SGHDT, CDR2 YYEEEE. The CDR3 DNA sequence: TGTGCCAGCTCGATGACAGGCCAAACTTACTCTGGAAACACCATATATTTT. Amino acids: CASSMTGQTYSGNTIYF.

The gene calls are TRBV5-4 and TRBJ2-7; 7 bases match TRBD2. Trimming took 5 bases from V and 2 from J; bases not matched to a gene: 10. The CDR3 consists of 15 residues. Germline assignment: CDR1 SGHNT and CDR2 YYREEE (reference sequence). The CDR3: CASSLPSGATYEQYF. CDR3 sequence (DNA): TGTGCCAGCAGTTTACCCAGCGGGGCTACCTACGAGCAGTACTTC.

This clonotype has more than one count but fewer than ten. This chain joins TRBV19 and TRBJ1-5, with 9 bases lining up with TRBD1. From germline, CDR1 is LNHDA and CDR2 SQIVND (reference sequence). The CDR3 has 15 residues. The ends lost 6 bases at V and 6 bases at J; junction bases unmatched: 9. The CDR3 sequence: CASSKSNRGLQPQHF. Written as DNA, the CDR3 is TGTGCCAGTAGCAAAAGCAACAGGGGGCTTCAGCCCCAGCATTTT.

The V and J genes are TRBV5-1 and TRBJ1-6; unclear D gene. V was trimmed by 5 bases and J by 9 bases, leaving 12 bases between them. Per the germline V gene, CDR1 is SGHRS and CDR2 is YFSETQ. CDR3 length: 13 residues. The chain's CDR3 is CASRRDQASPLHF. For the CDR3, the DNA is TGCGCCAGCAGGCGGGATCAAGCTTCACCCCTCCACTTT.

The chain carries TRBV6-1 and TRBJ2-2; 15 bases match TRBD2. The length of the CDR3 is 18 residues. Losses at the gene ends were 4 bases for V and 5 bases for J; bases not matched to a gene: 8. Germline V gene sequence: CDR1 MNHNS, CDR2 SASEGT. The CDR3 protein is CASSGGLAGGSDTGELFF. In nucleotides, the CDR3 is TGTGCCAGCAGTGGGGGACTAGCGGGGGGATCTGATACCGGGGAGCTGTTTTTT.